The rows below give T cell receptor beta chains drawn from one sample of a study of regulatory T cells in long-lasting Graves disease. TCRdb independently ran MiXCR on the multiplex PCR reads; one entry per CDR3 protein. The sample holds 400,000 to 450,000 distinct CDR3 sequences, 16% seen once. The sample was also linked to a second study, of T cells in Graves' hyperthyroidism and ophthalmopathy.

The specimen comprised peripheral blood mononuclear cells (PBMCs), sampled at new diagnosis, from a patient treated with antithyroid drugs. The receptor set was obtained from a woman aged 25 to 39 with Graves disease. Each CDR3 is given with its conserved first and last residue. A D gene is named only where the DNA matches it firmly. Clone size is not always given. Where it is, it says once, few, many or a class for expanded clones.

V	length	J	D	size	DNA	CDR3
TRBV30	11	TRBJ2-7	NA	many	TGTGCCTGGACTTCGGGCGACGAGCAGTACTTC	CAWTSGDEQYF
TRBV20-1	16	TRBJ2-1	NA	many	TGCAGTGCTAGGTGGTCTTCGGAGGGGTTGGAGGATGAGCAGTTCTTC	CSARWSSEGLEDEQFF
TRBV18	14	TRBJ2-3	NA	many	TGTGCCAGCTCACCACCGTATACTGACGGTGCGCAGTATTTT	CASSPPYTDGAQYF
TRBV28	15	TRBJ1-4	NA	many	TGTGCCAGCAGTTTTCTGGGGTCAACTAATGAAAAACTGTTTTTT	CASSFLGSTNEKLFF
TRBV29-1	13	TRBJ2-5	NA	many	TGCAGCGTTACCCTCAGGGGTGGAGAGACCCAGTACTTC	CSVTLRGGETQYF
TRBV28	14	TRBJ1-4	NA	many	TGTGCCAGCACGGGAGGGGTTTGGGGTGAAAAACTGTTTTTT	CASTGGVWGEKLFF
TRBV27	15	TRBJ1-2	NA	many	TGTGCCAGCAGTTTCGGCAGGGGTCGGGACTATGGCTACACCTTC	CASSFGRGRDYGYTF
TRBV5-1	14	TRBJ2-7	NA	NA	TGCGCCAGCAGATGGACAGAAGGTTTCTACGAGCAGTACTTC	CASRWTEGFYEQYF
TRBV4-1	16	TRBJ1-1	NA	few	TGCGCCAGCAGCCAAGATGGTATGGGGCGGGTAACTGAAGCTTTCTTT	CASSQDGMGRVTEAFF
TRBV5-1	15	TRBJ1-2	TRBD1	many	TGCGCCAGCAGCCCACCCGGGACAGGCGCTTTTCGCTACACCTTC	CASSPPGTGAFRYTF
TRBV2	17	TRBJ1-1	NA	few	TGTGCCAGCAGTGATAATAAGATGAGTCTTATGAACACTGAAGCTTTCTTT	CASSDNKMSLMNTEAFF
TRBV10-3	13	TRBJ2-1	NA	few	TGTGCCATCAGTGTGGGAGCTAACGATGAGCAGTTCTTC	CAISVGANDEQFF
TRBV5-5	13	TRBJ2-1	NA	few	TGTGCCAGCAGCCTTCAGGGTAGGAATGAGCAGTTCTTC	CASSLQGRNEQFF
TRBV6-1	15	TRBJ2-7	TRBD2	NA	TGTGCCAGCAGCTCACAAGGACTAGCGGCCTACGAGCAGTACTTC	CASSSQGLAAYEQYF
TRBV5-1	14	TRBJ2-1	TRBD1	NA	TGCGCCAGCAGCTTGGGAGGGACAGCTTGGGAGCAGTTCTTC	CASSLGGTAWEQFF
TRBV12-3/TRBV12-4	13	TRBJ2-5	NA	many	TGTGCCAGCAGGTCAACGTACCAAGAGACCCAGTACTTC	CASRSTYQETQYF
TRBV6-5	13	TRBJ1-2	NA	many	TGTGCCAGCAGTTACTCGAGCCTCTATGGCTACACCTTC	CASSYSSLYGYTF
TRBV12-3/TRBV12-4	15	TRBJ1-1	NA	many	TGTGCCAGCAGCCTAAGGGAGTGGGGCGACACTGAAGCTTTCTTT	CASSLREWGDTEAFF
TRBV12-3/TRBV12-4	17	TRBJ2-2	TRBD2	many	TGTGCCAGCAGTCCTATCACTAGCGGGAGGGCCAACGGGGAGCTGTTTTTT	CASSPITSGRANGELFF
TRBV3-1	14	TRBJ2-3	TRBD2	many	TGTGCCAGCAGCCGCGGGAGTATCCCAGATACGCAGTATTTT	CASSRGSIPDTQYF
TRBV5-1	15	TRBJ1-3	NA	many	TGCGCCACCAGCCAGGGAGCCTCCTCTGGAAACACCATATATTTT	CATSQGASSGNTIYF
TRBV6-2/TRBV6-3	17	TRBJ1-5	TRBD1	few	TGTGCCAGCAGAACACGTGTACAGGGGGCTGGCAATCAGCCCCAGCATTTT	CASRTRVQGAGNQPQHF
TRBV28	11	TRBJ2-1	NA	many	TGTGCCAGCAAAGGGGTTTTCGAGCAGTTCTTC	CASKGVFEQFF
TRBV20-1	19	TRBJ2-7	TRBD2	once	TGCAGTGCTATGTCGAATAGCGGGAGAATGATGGTGGGTTCCTACGAGCAGTACTTC	CSAMSNSGRMMVGSYEQYF
TRBV13	13	TRBJ1-1	NA	few	TGTGCCAGCAGCTTAGGCCCGGCCACTGAAGCTTTCTTT	CASSLGPATEAFF
TRBV7-2	15	TRBJ2-4	TRBD2	many	TGTGCCAGCAGCTTGAGCGGGAGGGCCCAGGGCATTCAGTACTTC	CASSLSGRAQGIQYF
TRBV28	15	TRBJ1-5	TRBD1	many	TGTGCCAGCAGTCGACGGACAGGGGGAACTCAGCCCCAGCATTTT	CASSRRTGGTQPQHF
TRBV5-6	18	TRBJ2-7	TRBD1	many	TGTGCCAGCAGCTTGGGAATCGGTTTGACAGGGGGAAGTTACGAGCAGTACTTC	CASSLGIGLTGGSYEQYF
TRBV27	14	TRBJ2-7	TRBD1	few	TGTGCCACATCAGACAGGGGGCGTCTCTACGAGCAGTACTTC	CATSDRGRLYEQYF
TRBV20-1	13	TRBJ1-2	NA	many	TGCAGTGCCCTAGGAGGAGGTTACGATGGCTACACCTTC	CSALGGGYDGYTF
TRBV6-1	20	TRBJ2-1	TRBD2	NA	TGTGCCAGCAGCATCAATCCCGGGACTAGCGGGAGGGTCCGCTACAATGAGCAGTTCTTC	CASSINPGTSGRVRYNEQFF
TRBV7-9	16	TRBJ1-1	TRBD1	many	TGTGCCAGCAGCTTAGAAGACAGGGGGCCGGACACTGAAGCTTTCTTT	CASSLEDRGPDTEAFF
TRBV6-5	17	TRBJ1-2	TRBD1	many	TGTGCCAGCAGTTACGGGTCAGGGGGCTCACCTAACTATGGCTACACCTTC	CASSYGSGGSPNYGYTF
TRBV7-2	14	TRBJ1-4	NA	NA	TGTGCCAGCAGCTTAGCGACCCAGGACGAAAAACTGTTTTTT	CASSLATQDEKLFF
TRBV30	13	TRBJ1-1	NA	many	TGTGCCTGGAGTCGGGCGGTCTTAGGGGAAGCTTTCTTT	CAWSRAVLGEAFF
TRBV25-1	12	TRBJ1-2	NA	few	TGTGCCAGCAGTGACAAAAGCTATGGCTACACCTTC	CASSDKSYGYTF
TRBV6-1	10	TRBJ1-1	NA	many	TGTGCCAGCATGGGTGCGGAAGCTTTCTTT	CASMGAEAFF
TRBV20-1	13	TRBJ2-3	TRBD2	NA	TGCAGTGCTTTAGCGGGAGTTGAAGATACGCAGTATTTT	CSALAGVEDTQYF
TRBV7-9	16	TRBJ2-2	NA	NA	TGTGCCAGCAGCAACCCTCGGGGTAATGCTGTCGGGGAGCTGTTTTTT	CASSNPRGNAVGELFF
TRBV11-2	17	TRBJ2-3	NA	many	TGTGCCAGCAGCTTGAATTATGTCGGACAGTCCACAGATACGCAGTATTTT	CASSLNYVGQSTDTQYF
TRBV28	15	TRBJ2-7	NA	many	TGTGCCAGCAGTCATCAGGGGGGGAGCACCTACGAGCAGTACTTC	CASSHQGGSTYEQYF
TRBV6-1	16	TRBJ2-7	NA	many	TGTGCCAGCAGTCGGAATAGTCCCACGGCCTCCTACGAGCAGTACTTC	CASSRNSPTASYEQYF
TRBV27	15	TRBJ2-2	TRBD2	many	TGTGCCAGCAGCAGACTAGCGGTGAACACCGGGGAGCTGTTTTTT	CASSRLAVNTGELFF
TRBV28	14	TRBJ1-1	NA	many	TGTGCCAGCACCCTCGGGTCCGTGAACACTGAAGCTTTCTTT	CASTLGSVNTEAFF
TRBV29-1	13	TRBJ2-7	NA	once	TGCAGCGTTGAGGTGAGAGGTACCCACGAGCAGTACTTC	CSVEVRGTHEQYF
TRBV5-1	13	TRBJ2-2	TRBD1	many	TGTGCCAGCAGTTGGGACAGGGCCGGGGAGCTGTTTTTT	CASSWDRAGELFF
TRBV7-3	16	TRBJ2-3	TRBD1	few	TGTGCCAGCAGAGATGACAGGGCAGGAGGCACAGATACGCAGTATTTT	CASRDDRAGGTDTQYF
TRBV20-1	15	TRBJ2-5	TRBD2	few	TGCAGTGCTAAGGATCGGGGGGGGCGATTGGAGACCCAGTACTTC	CSAKDRGGRLETQYF
TRBV10-3	17	TRBJ2-2	NA	many	TGTGCCATCAGTGAGTTAAACTACCTGCGTGGGGACGGGGAGCTGTTTTTT	CAISELNYLRGDGELFF
TRBV3-1	18	TRBJ2-7	TRBD2	NA	TGTGCCAGCAGCCAAGAGGGGACTAGCGGGAGGGCCTTCTACGAGCAGTACTTC	CASSQEGTSGRAFYEQYF
TRBV5-1	15	TRBJ2-1	NA	many	TGCGCCAGCAGCTTGGGACGGGCTACGATCGATGAGCAGTTCTTC	CASSLGRATIDEQFF
TRBV27	13	TRBJ2-1	NA	many	TGTGCCAGCACAGTAGCCGGGACTCCGGAGCAGTTCTTC	CASTVAGTPEQFF
TRBV20-1	14	TRBJ2-3	TRBD1	many	TGCAGTGCTAGAACGGACAGGTTCACAGATACGCAGTATTTT	CSARTDRFTDTQYF